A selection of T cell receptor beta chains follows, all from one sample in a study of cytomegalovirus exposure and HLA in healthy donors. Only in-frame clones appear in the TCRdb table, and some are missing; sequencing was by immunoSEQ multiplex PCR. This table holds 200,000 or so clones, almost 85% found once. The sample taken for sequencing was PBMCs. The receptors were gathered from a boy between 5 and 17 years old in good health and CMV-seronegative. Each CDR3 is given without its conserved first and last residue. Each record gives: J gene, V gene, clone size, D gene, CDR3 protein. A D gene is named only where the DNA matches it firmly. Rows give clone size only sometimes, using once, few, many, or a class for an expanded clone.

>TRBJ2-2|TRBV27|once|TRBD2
ASSLASGVNTGELF
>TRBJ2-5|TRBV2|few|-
ASGGETQY
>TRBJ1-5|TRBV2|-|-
ASSEDSGLQPQH
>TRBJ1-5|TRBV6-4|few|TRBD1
ASSSTGGAEQPQH
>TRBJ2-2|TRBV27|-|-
ASSPPPDRGRELF
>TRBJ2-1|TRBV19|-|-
ASSMVGWAGLNNEQF
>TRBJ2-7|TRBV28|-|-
ASTTQGREQY
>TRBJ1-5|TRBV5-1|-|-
ASSLLGGEGNQPQH
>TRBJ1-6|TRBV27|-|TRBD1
ASSPGTGGNSPLH
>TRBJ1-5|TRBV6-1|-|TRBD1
ASSEIHPGQSFNQPQH
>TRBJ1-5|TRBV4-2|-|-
ASSQAVNQPQH
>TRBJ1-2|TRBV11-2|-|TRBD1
ASSIGSRGLGYGYT
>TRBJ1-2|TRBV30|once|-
AWSMGTGGYYGYT
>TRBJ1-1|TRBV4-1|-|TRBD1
ASSLSQGAVEAF
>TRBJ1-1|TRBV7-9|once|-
ASSSRDKAREAF
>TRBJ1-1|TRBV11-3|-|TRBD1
ASSPGGRQGEAF
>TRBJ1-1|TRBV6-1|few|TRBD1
ASSFRQGEAEAF
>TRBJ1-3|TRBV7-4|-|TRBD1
ASNPPEQGNSGNTTY
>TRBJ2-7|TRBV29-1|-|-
SVAPGVNYEQY
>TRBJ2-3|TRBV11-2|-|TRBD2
ASSRQRGGRDTQY
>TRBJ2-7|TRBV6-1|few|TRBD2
ASTLIAGGLGEQY
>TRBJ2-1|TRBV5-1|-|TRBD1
ASSSGQGSYNEQF
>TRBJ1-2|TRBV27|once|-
ASSLEGGNYGYT
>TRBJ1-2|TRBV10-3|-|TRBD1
AISPRQTGALSGYT
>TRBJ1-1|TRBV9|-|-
ASSSPGTKNTEAF
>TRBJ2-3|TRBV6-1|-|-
ASAPGLIGGNTQY
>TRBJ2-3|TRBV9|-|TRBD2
ASSVRGLAGGTDTQY
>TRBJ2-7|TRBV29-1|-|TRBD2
SVEGPAGGPPGEQY
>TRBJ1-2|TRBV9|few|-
ASSAADSNYGYT
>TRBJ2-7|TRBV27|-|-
ASRQSYEQY
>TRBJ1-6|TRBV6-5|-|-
ASSYSRVGSPLH
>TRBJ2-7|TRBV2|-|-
AGQGPSYEQY
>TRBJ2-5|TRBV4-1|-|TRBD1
ASSQDRDRGQETQY
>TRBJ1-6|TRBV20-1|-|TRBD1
SAETGALH
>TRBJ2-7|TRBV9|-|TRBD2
ASSAGLAGSYEQY
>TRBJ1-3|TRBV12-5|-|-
ASAQGYSGNTIY
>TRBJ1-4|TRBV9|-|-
ASSARGTTNEKLF
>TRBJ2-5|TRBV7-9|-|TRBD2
ASSLSIGTSGETQY
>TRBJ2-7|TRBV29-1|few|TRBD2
SVETSGSSYEQY
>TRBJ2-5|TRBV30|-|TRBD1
AWSEGQGDGETQY
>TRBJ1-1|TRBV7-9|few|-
ASSLAGDRRTEAF
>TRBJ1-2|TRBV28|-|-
ASSFGGGRYYGYT
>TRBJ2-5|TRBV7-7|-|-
ASSSGTNRKETQY
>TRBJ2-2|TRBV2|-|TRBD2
ASRTLAGGNTGELF
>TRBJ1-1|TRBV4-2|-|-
ASSFGHFEAF
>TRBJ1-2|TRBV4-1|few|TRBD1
ASSQDSTGDHGYT
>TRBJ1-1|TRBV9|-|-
ASSPHRDMNTEAF
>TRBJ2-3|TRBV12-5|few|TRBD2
ASTPGLASTDTQY
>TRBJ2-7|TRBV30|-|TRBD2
AWSFGLAGPYEQY
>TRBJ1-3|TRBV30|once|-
AFLQGNTIY
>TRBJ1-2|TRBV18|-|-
ASSNTTGPIYGYT
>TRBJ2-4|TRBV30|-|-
AWSVFNRASLAKNIQY